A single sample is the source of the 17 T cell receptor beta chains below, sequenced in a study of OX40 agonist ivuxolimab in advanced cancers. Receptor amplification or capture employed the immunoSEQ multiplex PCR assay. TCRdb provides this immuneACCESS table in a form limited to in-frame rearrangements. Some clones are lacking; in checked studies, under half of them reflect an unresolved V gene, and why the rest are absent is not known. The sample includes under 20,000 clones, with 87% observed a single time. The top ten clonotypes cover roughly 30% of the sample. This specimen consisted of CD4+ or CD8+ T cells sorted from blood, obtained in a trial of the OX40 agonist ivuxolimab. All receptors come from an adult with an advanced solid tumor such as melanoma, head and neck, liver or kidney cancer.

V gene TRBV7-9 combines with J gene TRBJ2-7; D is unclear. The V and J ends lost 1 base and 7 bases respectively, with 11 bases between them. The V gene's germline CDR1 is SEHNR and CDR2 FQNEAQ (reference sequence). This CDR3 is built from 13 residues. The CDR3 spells CASSLGVPLEQYF. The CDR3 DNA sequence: TGTGCCAGCAGCTTAGGGGTCCCCTTGGAGCAGTACTTC.

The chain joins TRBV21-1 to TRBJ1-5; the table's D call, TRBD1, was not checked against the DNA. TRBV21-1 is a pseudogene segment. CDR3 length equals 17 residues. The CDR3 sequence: CASRGQGDLYSNQPQHF. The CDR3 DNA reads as TGTGCCAGCAGAGGACAGGGGGACCTGTATAGCAATCAGCCCCAGCATTTT.

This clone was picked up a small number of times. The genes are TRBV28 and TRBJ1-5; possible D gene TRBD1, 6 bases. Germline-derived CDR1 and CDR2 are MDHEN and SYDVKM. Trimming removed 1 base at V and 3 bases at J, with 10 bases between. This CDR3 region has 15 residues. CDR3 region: CASSLSGHINQPQHF. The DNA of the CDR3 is TGTGCCAGCAGTTTATCGGGACATATCAATCAGCCCCAGCATTTT.

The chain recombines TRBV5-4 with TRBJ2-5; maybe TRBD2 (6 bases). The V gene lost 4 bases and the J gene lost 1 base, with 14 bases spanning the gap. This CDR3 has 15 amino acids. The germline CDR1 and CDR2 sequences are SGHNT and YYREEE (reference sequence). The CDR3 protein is CASSPEGVGQETQYF. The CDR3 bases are TGTGCCAGCAGCCCGGAGGGCGTAGGCCAAGAGACCCAGTACTTC. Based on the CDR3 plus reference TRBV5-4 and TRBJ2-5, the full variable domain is ETGVTQSPTHLIKTRGQQVTLRCSSQSGHNTVSWYQQALGQGPQFIFQYYREEENGRGNFPPRFSGLQFPNYSSELNVNALELDDSALYLCASSPEGVGQETQYFGPGTRLLVL.

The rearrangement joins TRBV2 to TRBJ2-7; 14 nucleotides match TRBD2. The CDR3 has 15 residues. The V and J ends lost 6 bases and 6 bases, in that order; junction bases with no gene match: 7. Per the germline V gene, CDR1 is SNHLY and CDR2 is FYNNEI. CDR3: CASSPGLAGGGEQYF. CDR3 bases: TGTGCCAGCAGCCCCGGACTAGCGGGAGGTGGCGAGCAGTACTTC.

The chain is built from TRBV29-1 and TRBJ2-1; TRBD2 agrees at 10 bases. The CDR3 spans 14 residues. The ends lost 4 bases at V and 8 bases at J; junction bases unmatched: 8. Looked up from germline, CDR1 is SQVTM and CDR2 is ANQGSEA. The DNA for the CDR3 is TGCAGCGTTGCGGGAGCGGGAGGGCAGGATGAGCAGTTCTTC. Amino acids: CSVAGAGGQDEQFF.

The chain's CDR3 is CASRRTSGRFNEQFF. CDR3 coding DNA: TGTGCCAGCAGGCGGACTAGCGGGAGGTTTAATGAGCAGTTCTTC. The V and J genes are TRBV6-5 and TRBJ2-1; 14 bases match TRBD2. V gave up 6 bases and J gave up 7 bases; unmatched junction bases: 5. CDR3 length equals 15 residues. The germline gives CDR1 MNHEY, CDR2 SVGAGI.

Here the CDR3 DNA reads TGTGCCAGTAGTATGACTAGCCAGGGCTACGAGCAGTACTTC. Translating gives CASSMTSQGYEQYF. V is TRBV19 and J is TRBJ2-7, with 7 bases that match TRBD2. After removal of 3 bases from V and 3 bases from J, the junction contained 5 bases not matched to a gene. The germline V gene encodes CDR1 LNHDA and CDR2 SQIVND (reference sequence). The CDR3 length is 14 residues.

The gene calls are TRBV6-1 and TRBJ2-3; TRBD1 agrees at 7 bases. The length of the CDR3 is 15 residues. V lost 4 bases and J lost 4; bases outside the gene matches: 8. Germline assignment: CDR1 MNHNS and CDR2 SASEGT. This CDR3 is CASSAEQGTADTQYF. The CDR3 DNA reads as TGTGCCAGCAGTGCCGAACAGGGGACGGCAGATACGCAGTATTTT.

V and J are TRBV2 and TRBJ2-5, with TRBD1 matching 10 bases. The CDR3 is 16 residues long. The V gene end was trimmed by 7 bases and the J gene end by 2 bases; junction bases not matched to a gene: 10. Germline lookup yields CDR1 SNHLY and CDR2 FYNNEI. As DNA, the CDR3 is TGTGCCAGCACCCGGGGGACAGGGGATCCTCAAGAGACCCAGTACTTC. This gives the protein CASTRGTGDPQETQYF.

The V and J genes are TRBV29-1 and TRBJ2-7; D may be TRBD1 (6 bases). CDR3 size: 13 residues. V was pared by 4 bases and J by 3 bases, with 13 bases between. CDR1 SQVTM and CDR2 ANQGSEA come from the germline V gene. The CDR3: CSVVTGYGYEQYF. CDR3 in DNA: TGCAGCGTTGTGACAGGATACGGCTACGAGCAGTACTTC.

For the CDR3, the DNA is TGTGCCAGTAGTATAGTTGCTTGGGTTGGGTCCTACGAGCAGTACTTC. Its protein is CASSIVAWVGSYEQYF. This rearrangement joins TRBV19 to TRBJ2-7; D call uncertain. V dropped 1 base and J dropped 1 base, with 14 bases sitting between them. CDR1 is LNHDA, CDR2 SQIVND, per germline (reference sequence). The CDR3 runs 16 residues.

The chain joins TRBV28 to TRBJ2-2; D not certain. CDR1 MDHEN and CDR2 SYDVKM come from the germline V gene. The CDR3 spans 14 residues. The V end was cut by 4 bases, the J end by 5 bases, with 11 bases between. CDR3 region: CASSSPLGTGELFF. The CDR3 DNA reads TGTGCCAGCAGTTCCCCCCTCGGAACCGGGGAGCTGTTTTTT. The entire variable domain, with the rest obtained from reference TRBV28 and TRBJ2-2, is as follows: DVKVTQSSRYLVKRTGEKVFLECVQDMDHENMFWYRQDPGLGLRLIYFSYDVKMKEKGDIPEGYSVSREKKERFSLILESASTNQTSMYLCASSSPLGTGELFFGEGSRLTVL.

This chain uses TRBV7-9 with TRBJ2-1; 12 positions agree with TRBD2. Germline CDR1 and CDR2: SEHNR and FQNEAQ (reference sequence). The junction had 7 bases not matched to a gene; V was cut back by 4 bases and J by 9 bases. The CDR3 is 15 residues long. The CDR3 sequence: CASSSRLAGDGEQFF. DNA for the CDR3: TGTGCCAGCAGCTCTCGACTAGCGGGAGATGGTGAGCAGTTCTTC. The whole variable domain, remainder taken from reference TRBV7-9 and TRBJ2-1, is DTGVSQNPRHKITKRGQNVTFRCDPISEHNRLYWYRQTLGQGPEFLTYFQNEAQLEKSRLLSDRFSAERPKGSFSTLEIQRTEQGDSAMYLCASSSRLAGDGEQFFGPGTRLTVL.

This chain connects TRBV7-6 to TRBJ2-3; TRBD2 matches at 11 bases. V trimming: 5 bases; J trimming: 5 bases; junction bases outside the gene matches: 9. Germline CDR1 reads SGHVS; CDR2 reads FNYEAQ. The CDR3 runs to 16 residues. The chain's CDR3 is CASSPTGLAEGDTQYF. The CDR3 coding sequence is TGTGCCAGCAGCCCAACGGGACTAGCGGAGGGAGATACGCAGTATTTT.

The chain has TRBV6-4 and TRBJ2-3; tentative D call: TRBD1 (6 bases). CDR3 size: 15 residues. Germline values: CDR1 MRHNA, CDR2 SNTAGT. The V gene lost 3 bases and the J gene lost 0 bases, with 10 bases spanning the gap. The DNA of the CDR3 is TGTGCCAGCAGTGATGGACAGTCTAGCACAGATACGCAGTATTTT. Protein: CASSDGQSSTDTQYF.

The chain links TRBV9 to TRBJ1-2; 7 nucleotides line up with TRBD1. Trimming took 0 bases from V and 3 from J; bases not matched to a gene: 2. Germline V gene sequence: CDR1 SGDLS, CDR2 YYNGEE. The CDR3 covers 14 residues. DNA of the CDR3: TGTGCCAGCAGCGTAGCAACAGGGGACTATGGCTACACCTTC. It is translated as CASSVATGDYGYTF.